Following are 32 T cell receptor beta chains from one sample sequenced in a study of T cell repertoires in breast cancer. A second nested PCR with blocking oligonucleotides suppressed unpaired genes. TCRdb itself ran the emulsion pairing reads through MiXCR, one entry per CDR3 protein. The data hold around 43,000 distinct CDR3 sequences, with around 45% observed a single time. The expanded emulsion RT-PCR method captured paired alpha and beta chains from CD8+ T cells. The sequenced sample consisted of CD8+ T cells. The source is a pool of human donors with breast cancer or a healthy control (not recorded which).

The V gene is TRBV6-1, the J gene TRBJ2-1; TRBD2 aligns across 7 bases. Germline V gene sequence: CDR1 MNHNS, CDR2 SASEGT. The CDR3 has 14 amino acids. The V gene end was trimmed by 8 bases and the J gene end by 2 bases; junction bases not matched to a gene: 6. The DNA for the CDR3 is TGTGCCAGCCGGCGGGAGCGGACCTACAATGAGCAGTTCTTC. It translates to CASRRERTYNEQFF.

This clonotype showed up just a few times. The rearrangement joins TRBV19 to TRBJ1-4, with TRBD1 identical over 8 bases. CDR1 LNHDA and CDR2 SQIVND come from the germline V gene (reference sequence). This CDR3 contains 15 residues. Unmatched junction bases numbered 9, after V lost 5 bases and J lost 7 bases. The CDR3 reads CASSPRTGWSEKLFF. Written as DNA, the CDR3 is TGTGCCAGTAGTCCCCGGACAGGGTGGAGTGAAAAACTGTTTTTT.

This clonotype was recorded only once. This chain uses TRBV7-2 with TRBJ2-1, with TRBD2 matching over 14 bases. The CDR3 length is 15 residues. Germline V gives CDR1 SGHTA, CDR2 FQGNSA. V lost 5 bases and J lost 9; bases outside the gene matches: 6. The CDR3 protein is CASSEPGLAGVEQFF. CDR3 bases: TGTGCCAGCAGCGAACCGGGACTAGCGGGAGTTGAGCAGTTCTTC.

The chain is built from TRBV4-1 and TRBJ2-3; D is perhaps TRBD1 or TRBD2 (5 bases each). CDR3 length: 15 residues. V was cut by 4 bases and J by 0 bases, with 11 bases left in between. Germline V gene lookup returns CDR1 MGHRA and CDR2 YSYEKL. CDR3 sequence reads: CASSRRRDSTDTQYF. The CDR3 coding sequence is TGCGCCAGCAGCCGCAGAAGGGACAGCACAGATACGCAGTATTTT.

With respect to this clonotype: At one of its ends the junction is not consistent with the germline gene, which may arise from a read error. This rearrangement joins TRBV20-1 to TRBJ1-4; TRBD1 aligns across 8 bases. The CDR3 runs 14 residues. Germline loops: CDR1 DFQATT, CDR2 SNEGSKA (reference sequence). CDR3 bases: TGCAGGGGGCAGGGGGCGCGATCTAATAAAAAACTGTTTTTT. This gives the protein CRGQGARSNKKLFF.

This chain joins TRBV2 and TRBJ1-4; no clear D. Germline V gives CDR1 SNHLY, CDR2 FYNNEI. This CDR3 is built from 13 residues. Trimming left V 8 bases short and J 7 bases short, with 14 bases between. CDR3 DNA: TGTGCCAGCTCGAGGCGGCGAGGTGAAAAACTGTTTTTT. It specifies CASSRRRGEKLFF.

Concerning this clonotype: This may stem from a read error, because a much larger clone lies one nucleotide away. The CDR3 DNA reads TGTGCCAGCAGCCAAGGGCGCGCTCTGGCGCGGTATTTT. Amino acids: CASSQGRALARYF. The chain employs TRBV3-1 and TRBJ2-3; D remains ambiguous. CDR1 is LGHDT and CDR2 is YNNKEL in the germline V gene (reference sequence). The CDR3 is 13 amino acids. Deletions cut 1 base from V and 14 bases from J, with 16 bases between.

This clonotype was detected a few times. The chain has TRBV12-3 or TRBV12-4 and TRBJ1-5; D remains ambiguous. V was pared by 6 bases and J by 0 bases, with 9 bases between. CDR3 size: 14 residues. DNA of the CDR3: TGTGCCAGCAGGAGGTTTCCTAGCAATCAGCCCCAGCATTTT. It yields the protein CASRRFPSNQPQHF.

The chain carries TRBV20-1 and TRBJ1-4; no clear D. CDR1 is DFQATT and CDR2 is SNEGSKA in the germline V gene (reference sequence). The CDR3 loop spans 14 amino acids. The germline V and J ends were trimmed by 6 bases and 7 bases, with 18 bases remaining between them. CDR3 DNA sequence: TGCAGTGCCCCCGTTTTAGGCGTTAGTGAAAAACTGTTTTTT. Its protein product is CSAPVLGVSEKLFF.

CDR3 protein: CAWSAQGNQPQHF. DNA of the CDR3: TGTGCCTGGAGTGCTCAGGGCAATCAGCCCCAGCATTTT. The genes are TRBV30 and TRBJ1-5; D gene uncertain. The germline V gene has CDR1 GTSNPN and CDR2 SVGIG (reference sequence). Trimming cost V 1 base and J 2 bases, with 6 bases left between them. CDR3 length equals 13 residues.

This clonotype was seen more than once but under ten times. J is TRBJ1-5 and V is TRBV14, with D possibly matching TRBD1 (5 bases). CDR3 size: 16 residues. CDR1 and CDR2 from the germline V gene are SGHDN and FVKESK. Trimming removed 2 bases from V and 8 bases from J, with 19 bases in between. Here the CDR3 reads CASSQSGTRNGEPQHF. DNA of the CDR3: TGTGCCAGCAGCCAAAGCGGGACTAGGAATGGGGAGCCCCAGCATTTT. Full variable domain (rest looked up from reference TRBV14 and TRBJ1-5): EAGVTQFPSHSVIEKGQTVTLRCDPISGHDNLYWYRRVMGKEIKFLLHFVKESKQDESGMPNNRFLAERTGGTYSTLKVQPAELEDSGVYFCASSQSGTRNGEPQHFGDGTRLSIL.

This clonotype is a singleton in its sample. The genes are TRBV19 and TRBJ1-5, with 10 bases identical to TRBD1. V dropped 4 bases and J dropped 6; count of bases not matched to a gene: 9. CDR1 is LNHDA and CDR2 is SQIVND in the germline V gene (reference sequence). The CDR3 covers 16 residues. The CDR3 is CASSTSTGGFGQPQHF. CDR3 nucleotides: TGTGCCAGTAGTACCTCGACAGGGGGCTTTGGTCAGCCCCAGCATTTT.

The CDR3 region is CASRPTGGPEAFF. CDR3 DNA: TGTGCCAGCAGGCCTACAGGGGGCCCTGAAGCTTTCTTT. The chain joins TRBV12-3 or TRBV12-4 to TRBJ1-1; 9 bases map to TRBD1. CDR3 length: 13 amino acids. V gave up 6 bases and J gave up 6 bases; unmatched junction bases: 5.

This clonotype was counted between two and nine times. The chain links TRBV4-1 to TRBJ2-7, with D tentatively TRBD2 (5 bases). Per the germline V gene, CDR1 is MGHRA and CDR2 is YSYEKL. The CDR3 totals 13 residues. Trimming took off 0 bases at V and 3 bases at J, with 6 bases between the two ends. The CDR3 region has the DNA TGCGCCAGCAGCCAAGAAACTAGCTACGAGCAGTACTTC. Translating it yields CASSQETSYEQYF.

As to this clonotype: Being one base from a much bigger clone, this may be a read error. The chain joins TRBV6-2 or TRBV6-3 to TRBJ2-1; 7 bases line up with TRBD1. V was pared by 5 bases and J by 3 bases, with 4 bases of the junction left unmatched. Germline CDR1 is MNHEY and CDR2 is SVGEGT. This CDR3 spans 14 amino acids. CDR3 region: CASSTGEYYNEQFF. CDR3 DNA sequence: TGTGCCAGCAGTACAGGGGAGTACTACAATGAGCAGTTCTTC.

The chain combines TRBV29-1 with TRBJ2-7; 12 nucleotides align to TRBD2. The CDR3 is 14 amino acids. J gave up 3 bases and V 6 bases, and 6 bases lay outside the gene matches. CDR1 SQVTM and CDR2 ANQGSEA come from the germline V gene. The CDR3 loop reads CSVLPSGRDYEQYF. The CDR3 DNA follows: TGCAGCGTCCTCCCTAGCGGGAGGGACTACGAGCAGTACTTC.

The chain is built from TRBV7-2 and TRBJ2-2; TRBD2 matches 9 bases. Germline V gene lookup returns CDR1 SGHTA and CDR2 FQGNSA. This CDR3 is 15 amino acids long. V shed 6 bases, J shed 6 bases, and the junction held 8 bases outside the gene matches. The CDR3 DNA reads TGTGCCAGCAGTTTTGGACTAGCGAGGGCCGGGGAGCTGTTTTTT. Translation gives CASSFGLARAGELFF.

About this clonotype: A much larger clone lies a single base off, so this may be a read error. The chain recombines TRBV7-2 with TRBJ1-1; no firm D call. The CDR3 covers 15 residues. CDR1 and CDR2 from the germline V gene are SGHTA and FQGNSA. Trimming left V 5 bases short and J 2 bases short, with 15 bases between. CDR3 DNA sequence: TGTGCCAGCAGCCTAGGCGCAACCCGTAACACTGAAGCTTTCTTT. Translated: CASSLGATRNTEAFF.

This CDR3 reads CATSRPDRGSPLHF. The CDR3 DNA reads as TGTGCCACCAGCAGACCCGACAGGGGATCACCCCTCCACTTT. The V call is TRBV15, the J call TRBJ1-6; 8 nucleotides agree with TRBD1. The J segment lost 10 bases and the V segment lost 2 bases, leaving 4 bases of the junction unmatched. The CDR3 consists of 14 residues. The germline V gene has CDR1 LNHNV and CDR2 YYDKDF (reference sequence).

This clonotype was observed a few times. This chain joins TRBV7-9 and TRBJ2-2; 12 nucleotides align to TRBD2. Unmatched junction bases numbered 4, after V lost 3 bases and J lost 5 bases. CDR1 and CDR2 (germline): SEHNR, FQNEAQ (reference sequence). The CDR3 consists of 16 residues. The CDR3, as DNA: TGTGCCAGCAGCTTTCAGACTAGCGGGAGAACCGGGGAGCTGTTTTTT. This translates into CASSFQTSGRTGELFF.

This clonotype turned up a few times. This chain links TRBV20-1 with TRBJ2-5; D remains unclear. CDR1 DFQATT and CDR2 SNEGSKA come from the germline V gene (reference sequence). The CDR3 contains 13 residues. V was shortened by 0 bases and J by 4 bases, with 9 bases between the two germline ends. The CDR3: CSARDRASETQYF. CDR3 in DNA: TGCAGTGCTAGAGATCGAGCCTCAGAGACCCAGTACTTC.

Concerning this clonotype itself: Sequence at one end of the junction differs from germline and may be a read error. The chain uses TRBV20-1 and TRBJ1-1; unclear D gene. The CDR3 runs to 12 residues. CDR1 and CDR2 from the germline V gene are DFQATT and SNEGSKA (reference sequence). The CDR3 is CSARRLNAEAFF. The CDR3 DNA reads as TGCAGTGCTAGACGACTGAACGCTGAAGCTTTCTTT.

V gene TRBV20-1 combines with J gene TRBJ2-1; D gene unclear. CDR3 length equals 15 residues. Deletions cut 0 bases from V and 2 bases from J, with 11 bases between. CDR1 and CDR2 (germline): DFQATT, SNEGSKA (reference sequence). The CDR3 DNA is TGCAGTGCTAGAGATCTACAGTCTCCCTACAATGAGCAGTTCTTC. Encoded protein: CSARDLQSPYNEQFF.

This chain links TRBV29-1 with TRBJ1-1; TRBD1 might be the D (5 bases). V shed 6 bases and J shed 0 bases, with 14 bases lying between them. The CDR3 has 14 amino acids. In germline, CDR1 is SQVTM, CDR2 ANQGSEA. Here the CDR3 DNA reads TGCAGCGTAATCGGGGGAACTGTGAACACTGAAGCTTTCTTT. Amino acids: CSVIGGTVNTEAFF.

The chain combines TRBV27 with TRBJ1-2; possibly TRBD1 for D (5 bases). Trimming removed 3 bases at V and 4 bases at J, with 15 bases between. This CDR3 is 15 amino acids long. CDR1 and CDR2 from the germline V gene are MNHEY and SMNVEV (reference sequence). This chain's CDR3 is CASSLGGPFGYGYTF. The CDR3 DNA is TGTGCCAGCAGTTTGGGGGGTCCCTTCGGCTATGGCTACACCTTC.

This clonotype occurred once. The chain uses TRBV29-1 and TRBJ1-2; 7 bases are a match to TRBD1. Germline lookup yields CDR1 SQVTM and CDR2 ANQGSEA. Trimming removed 4 bases from V and 3 bases from J; junction bases left unmatched: 5. The CDR3 extends over 13 amino acids. CDR3 DNA: TGCAGCGTTGGGCACGGGACAGACTATGGCTACACCTTC. Amino acids: CSVGHGTDYGYTF.

This chain connects TRBV14 to TRBJ2-7; TRBD1 or TRBD2 may be the D gene (5 bases each). V was shortened by 2 bases and J by 3 bases, with 23 bases between the two germline ends. The length of the CDR3 is 18 residues. Germline-derived CDR1 and CDR2 are SGHDN and FVKESK. Written as DNA, the CDR3 is TGTGCCAGCAGCCAAAGCATGGGGGTCCGTGCAGAAGACTACGAGCAGTACTTC. This encodes CASSQSMGVRAEDYEQYF. The complete variable domain, with remaining parts taken from reference TRBV14 and TRBJ2-7, reads EAGVTQFPSHSVIEKGQTVTLRCDPISGHDNLYWYRRVMGKEIKFLLHFVKESKQDESGMPNNRFLAERTGGTYSTLKVQPAELEDSGVYFCASSQSMGVRAEDYEQYFGPGTRLTVT.

This chain links TRBV3-1 with TRBJ1-2, with no clear D. Germline CDR1 LGHDT, CDR2 YNNKEL (reference sequence). Trimming cost V 3 bases and J 10 bases, with 9 bases left between them. The CDR3 is 11 residues long. The CDR3 DNA follows: TGTGCCAGCAGCCAGTCAAGGACCTACACCTTC. It translates to CASSQSRTYTF.

This chain uses TRBV2 with TRBJ1-1; weak D call: TRBD1 (5 bases). Trimming left V 3 bases short and J 0 bases short, with 17 bases between. This CDR3 spans 17 amino acids. Germline CDR1 SNHLY, CDR2 FYNNEI. The DNA of the CDR3 is TGTGCCAGCAGTGAGTGGGTAGGGGAGGTCATGAACACTGAAGCTTTCTTT. Translated: CASSEWVGEVMNTEAFF.

The CDR3 region is CSAREVNQYF. In nucleotides, the CDR3 is TGCAGTGCTAGAGAGGTTAACCAGTACTTC. The rearrangement joins TRBV20-1 to TRBJ2-5; no definite D call. The CDR3 runs 10 residues. Deletions cut 0 bases from V and 10 bases from J, with 6 bases between. The V gene's germline CDR1 is DFQATT and CDR2 SNEGSKA (reference sequence).

Concerning this clonotype itself: One junction end disagrees with the germline gene, perhaps due to a read error. The chain combines TRBV18 with TRBJ1-1, with unresolved D. From germline, CDR1 is KGHSH and CDR2 LQKENI. The CDR3 has 9 residues. CDR3 bases: TGTGCCGGCTCCCCGGGCGCTTTCTTT. Translating gives CAGSPGAFF.

This clonotype appeared a few times. The J gene is TRBJ2-3, the V gene TRBV6-4; D is unclear. The germline V gene encodes CDR1 MRHNA and CDR2 SNTAGT. The CDR3 has 13 residues. V shed 3 bases and J shed 3 bases, with 7 bases lying between them. CDR3 sequence reads: CASSETGTDTQYF. The CDR3 nucleotides read TGTGCCAGCAGTGAAACCGGGACAGATACGCAGTATTTT.